What follows is one T cell receptor beta chain and its context. The antigen is not known. Treg sorting used a CD4+CD25+CD127-/low gate. After constant-region reverse-primer amplification, full-length variable regions underwent semi-nested PCR with Nested Universal Primer A. One entry per CDR3 protein, called by TCRdb with MiXCR from the 5' RACE reads. The sample comprises approximately 58,000 distinct CDR3 sequences, approximately 26% of which are singletons, and 2% to 2.5% rests with the top ten. Study findings and constraints: The larger-cohort validation was restricted to a single TCR beta V-J rearrangement rather than whole repertoires.

The receptor was isolated from a female donor with breast cancer. Specimen: tumor-infiltrating Tregs sorted from the breast tumor.

The CDR3 spells CASSFGDLGGYEQYF. As DNA, the CDR3 is TGCGCCAGCAGCTTTGGTGATTTGGGCGGATACGAGCAGTACTTC. The chain carries TRBV5-1 and TRBJ2-7; no definite D call. Germline V gene lookup returns CDR1 SGHRS and CDR2 YFSETQ. Trimming pared 2 bases from V and 4 bases from J, leaving 16 bases between. This CDR3 is 15 amino acids long.